The source of this T cell receptor (beta chain) is a study of T cells in tumors after PD-1 blockade. About the study: Treatment was either pembrolizumab 200 mg every 3 weeks or cemiplimab 350 mg every 2 weeks. During anti-PD-1 treatment, some patients continued daily vismodegib 150 mg. The study, taken as a whole, reports: Most post-therapy expanded exhausted CD8+ clones were new, undetected before treatment. Some novel exhausted tumor clones appeared in pre-treatment blood, suggesting peripheral recruitment.

This CDR3 comprises 16 residues. Trimming shortened V by 5 bases and J by 0 bases, and 15 bases separated the two germline ends. The germline V gene has CDR1 SNHLY and CDR2 FYNNEI. Clones were read by immunoSEQ multiplex PCR, and TCRdb kept only the in-frame ones, dropping some. The sample comprises 8,500 or so clones, roughly 57% of which are singletons, and roughly 12% rests with the top ten. Stated time point: second of two post-therapy site-matched biopsies two to three months apart. In regard to this clone: Its specificity is not known.

Sequenced material: tumor tissue, taken after anti-PD-1 treatment. V gene TRBV2 combines with J gene TRBJ2-3; D could derive from TRBD1 or TRBD2 (5 bases each). The clonotype was recovered from a human donor with basal cell carcinoma. The chain's CDR3 is CASSPLGTASTDTQYF. CDR3 coding DNA: TGTGCCAGCAGTCCTTTAGGGACGGCGAGCACAGATACGCAGTATTTT. Looking up the rest from reference TRBV2 and TRBJ2-3 gives the full variable domain: EPEVTQTPSHQVTQMGQEVILRCVPISNHLYFYWYRQILGQKVEFLVSFYNNEISEKSEIFDDQFSVERPDGSNFTLKIRSTKLEDSAMYFCASSPLGTASTDTQYFGPGTRLTVL.